The entry below gives a single TCR beta chain sequence along with its context. CDR3 length: 18 residues. The V gene end was trimmed by 0 bases and the J gene end by 5 bases; junction bases not matched to a gene: 10. Germline V lookup: CDR1 MNHEY, CDR2 SVGEGT. The sample originates from a study of Ad26.COV2.S vaccination and SARS-CoV-2 variants. The treatment here: roughly 18 received Ad26.COV2.S at low or high dose, single or two shots; a few received placebo; per-sample allocation not given. Sampling was done on day 63 after the first vaccine or placebo injection. Produced via immunoSEQ multiplex PCR; TCRdb's table is partial and in-frame only. The sample yields over 400,000 clones, 75% to 90% seen once.

This clonotype originated in a person between 18 and 65 years old who received the Ad26.COV2.S COVID-19 vaccine or a placebo. Sequenced here: peripheral blood, sampled in a trial of Ad26.COV2.S vaccine versus placebo. The rearrangement joins TRBV6-2 or TRBV6-3 to TRBJ1-5, with 10 bases fitting TRBD1. CDR3: CASSYSTRTGGFYQPQHF. Written as DNA, the CDR3 is TGTGCCAGCAGTTACTCGACGCGGACAGGGGGTTTCTATCAGCCCCAGCATTTT.